This section outlines one T cell receptor (beta chain) sequence together with its context. What it recognizes is unknown. The missing CDR3 end, 3 residues past where the read stops, is filled in from the germline J gene. The sample is drawn from a study of T cells in women clearing cervical HPV infection. General observations from the study: CIN3+ cases had significantly higher TCR richness than controls; evenness did not differ.

Sequencing was performed with immunoSEQ multiplex PCR; in TCRdb, only in-frame clones are kept and a portion is missing. Across about 16,000 clones, the top ten clones capture 7.2% of the sample. Germline lookup yields CDR1 LNHDA and CDR2 SQIVND (reference sequence). The CDR3 consists of 15 residues. Trimming removed 4 bases from V and 4 bases from J; junction bases left unmatched: 10. The source of this sequence is a woman aged 18 to 75 with a cervical HPV16 infection that either progressed to CIN3+ or cleared (not recorded which). Sequencing was performed on blood buffy coat. The V call is TRBV19, the J call TRBJ2-7; TRBD1 agrees at 7 bases. The CDR3 loop reads CASSTDRDRNYEQYF. CDR3 DNA (partial): TGTGCCAGTAGTACTGACAGGGATCGTAATTACGAG.